What follows describes a single T cell receptor (beta chain). Its cognate antigen is unknown. The entry originates in a study of T-cell reconstitution after alpha-beta-depleted transplantation in children. Points from the study as a whole: Several hundred expanded graft clones reportedly gave rise to the alpha-beta T cells present about two months after transplant. From surviving recipient T cells and thymic progenitors came the high day-60 TCRbeta diversity observed in some patients. T-cell numbers and diversity, one year after transplant, stemmed largely from T cells that were newly produced.

Preparing the TCRbeta library involved the use of unique molecular identifiers. TCRdb re-derived calls from the PCR reads in MiXCR, one entry per CDR3 protein. In the table there are almost 600,000 distinct CDR3 sequences, over 20% of which are singletons. The source of this sequence is a boy younger than two with Wiskott-Aldrich syndrome, due to receive a stem cell transplant. Material: PBMCs, obtained before TCRalphabeta/CD19-depleted stem cell transplant.

The CDR3 protein is CASSLYRGRVNEQFF. The CDR3 DNA reads TGTGCCAGCAGTTTATACAGGGGGCGCGTAAATGAGCAGTTCTTC. The rearrangement uses TRBV27 and TRBJ2-1, with TRBD1 matching over 9 bases. Germline V gene sequence: CDR1 MNHEY, CDR2 SMNVEV (reference sequence). V lost 1 base, J lost 7 bases, and 5 bases stayed unmatched. The CDR3 runs to 15 residues.